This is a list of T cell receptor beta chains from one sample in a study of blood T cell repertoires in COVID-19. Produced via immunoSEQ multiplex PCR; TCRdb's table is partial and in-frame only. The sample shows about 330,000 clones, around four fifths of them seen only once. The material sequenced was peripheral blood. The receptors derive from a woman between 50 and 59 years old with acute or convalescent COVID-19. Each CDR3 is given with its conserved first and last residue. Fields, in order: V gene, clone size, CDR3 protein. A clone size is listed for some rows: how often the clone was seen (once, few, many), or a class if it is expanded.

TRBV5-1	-	CASSGGSSGANVLTF
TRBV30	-	CAWSTSRRLAGGKDTQYF
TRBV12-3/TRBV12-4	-	CASSTTGAGGYTF
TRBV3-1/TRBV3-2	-	CASSQAGGEYEKLFF
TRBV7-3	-	CASSYDRNTDTQYF
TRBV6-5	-	CASIQVAGSGNTIYF
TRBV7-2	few	CASSLAEQAQYF
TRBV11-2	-	CASSLVFHRQGDTEAFF
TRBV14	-	CASSLSGGVYNEQFF
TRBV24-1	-	CATSDLTGTGTQPQHF
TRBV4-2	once	CASSQDLSNQPQHF
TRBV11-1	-	CASSPHPGTFNTEAFF
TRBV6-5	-	CASRDRGLADTQYF
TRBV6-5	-	CASSKPTGLGNTIYF
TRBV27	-	CASRIQGDEKLFF
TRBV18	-	CASSVERGAFYNEQFF
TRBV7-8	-	CASSLLRTGGTEAFF
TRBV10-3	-	CAISEKRGDTDTQYF
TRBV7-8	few	CASSLARPGELFF
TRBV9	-	CASSEGTGTGVREQYF
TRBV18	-	CASSRTGQETQYF
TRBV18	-	CASSPGTAGSPLHF
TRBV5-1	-	CASSRQGDMNTGELFF
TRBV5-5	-	CASSLEGAATNEKLFF
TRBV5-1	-	CASSLGQFYGYTF
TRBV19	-	CATLSTDTQYF
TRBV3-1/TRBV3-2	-	CASSQGVGAAYTDTQYF
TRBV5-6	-	CASSLRRQGGNEKLFF
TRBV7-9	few	CASSLGGKGYTF
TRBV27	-	CASSRTGGSYEQYF
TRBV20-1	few	CSASGRGLLSNQPQHF
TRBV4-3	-	CASSQDLTSRGEQFF
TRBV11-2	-	CASSLTGTFEAFF
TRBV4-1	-	CASSQDPYFSTNEKLFF
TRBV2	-	CASLIRGTEAFF
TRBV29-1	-	CSVVPREADTQYF
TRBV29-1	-	CSVSGGNQPQHF
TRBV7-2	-	CASSLPIPGGAQHF
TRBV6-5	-	CASTPRRAGTEAFF
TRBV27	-	CASSKDRVRGYTF
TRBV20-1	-	CSASPGSYEQYF
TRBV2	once	CASLGQPQETQYF
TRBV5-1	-	CASSLDRGDEQYF